What follows are 27 T cell receptor beta chains derived from one specimen sequenced in a study of response to subunit inactivated influenza vaccine. MiXCR was run by TCRdb on the RT-PCR reads, yielding one entry per CDR3 protein. The sample lists around 480,000 distinct CDR3 sequences; around 9.9% were seen once. The source was PBMCs from blood, collected roughly 48 days after vaccination. The origin of the receptors is a man aged 50 to 59 who received an inactivated influenza vaccine.

In its sample, this clonotype was seen a few times. Here the CDR3 reads CSATGSTTEAFF. CDR3 bases: TGCAGCGCGACAGGTAGTACCACTGAAGCTTTCTTT. The chain combines TRBV29-1 with TRBJ1-1; D might be TRBD1 (6 bases). The CDR3 has 12 amino acids. Germline CDR1 is SQVTM and CDR2 is ANQGSEA. Trimming shortened V by 7 bases and J by 4 bases, and 13 bases separated the two germline ends.

This clonotype was counted many times. V is TRBV12-3 or TRBV12-4 and J is TRBJ2-7; D is undetermined. Between the trimmed V and J ends, which lost 5 bases and 1 base, there was a span of 12 bases. This CDR3 comprises 14 residues. In DNA, the CDR3 is TGTGCCAGCAGTGGGATTGGCCTATCCTACGAGCAGTACTTC. Encoded protein: CASSGIGLSYEQYF.

This clonotype was recorded at least ten times. The genes are TRBV29-1 and TRBJ1-1; possibly TRBD1 for D (5 bases). Germline-derived CDR1 and CDR2 are SQVTM and ANQGSEA. The length of the CDR3 is 11 residues. V was cut by 4 bases and J by 10 bases, with 13 bases left in between. The DNA of the CDR3 is TGCAGCGTTGGGGACGCCAGTGGAGCTTTCTTT. Translation: CSVGDASGAFF.

This clonotype was counted a few times. The genes are TRBV2 and TRBJ1-1, with D perhaps TRBD1 (6 bases). The germline V gene encodes CDR1 SNHLY and CDR2 FYNNEI. The CDR3 sequence is 14 residues long. V lost 7 bases and J 5 bases, leaving 17 bases between the germline ends. In nucleotides, the CDR3 is TGTGCCAGCAATGGGCCGGGGGGCACTACTGAAGCTTTCTTT. This encodes CASNGPGGTTEAFF.

The V and J genes are TRBV29-1 and TRBJ2-2, with D perhaps TRBD1 (5 bases). The CDR3 runs to 16 residues. The germline CDR1 and CDR2 sequences are SQVTM and ANQGSEA. With 0 bases removed from V and 0 bases from J, the gap between germline ends came to 11 bases. The CDR3 sequence is CSVEEPQGANTGELFF. CDR3 coding DNA: TGCAGCGTTGAAGAACCGCAGGGCGCGAACACCGGGGAGCTGTTTTTT.

This clonotype showed up many times. The chain has TRBV29-1 and TRBJ2-3; tentatively, D is TRBD1 or TRBD2 (5 bases each). Germline V gene sequence: CDR1 SQVTM, CDR2 ANQGSEA. V gave up 4 bases and J gave up 3 bases, with 5 bases separating them. This CDR3 is 11 amino acids long. The CDR3 DNA follows: TGCAGCGTTGGGGGGACAGATACGCAGTATTTT. Amino acid sequence: CSVGGTDTQYF.

This clonotype was counted many times. This chain joins TRBV20-1 and TRBJ2-3, with D tentatively TRBD2 (5 bases). CDR1 and CDR2 from the germline V gene are DFQATT and SNEGSKA (reference sequence). With 1 base removed from V and 3 bases from J, the gap between germline ends came to 20 bases. This CDR3 has 17 residues. This CDR3 reads CSARAGLSERWTDTQYF. The DNA of the CDR3 is TGCAGTGCTAGAGCGGGCCTTAGCGAGAGATGGACAGATACGCAGTATTTT.

This chain connects TRBV7-8 to TRBJ2-1, with a weak D call TRBD2 (5 bases). The germline V gene has CDR1 SGHVS and CDR2 FQNEAQ. V gave up 5 bases and J gave up 2 bases, with 16 bases separating them. This CDR3 has 16 amino acids. DNA of the CDR3: TGTGCCAGCAGCCGGGCAAGCGGAGGAACCTACAATGAGCAGTTCTTC. Protein product: CASSRASGGTYNEQFF.

This chain joins TRBV11-2 and TRBJ2-1, with D possibly called TRBD1 or TRBD2 (5 bases each). CDR1 SGHAT and CDR2 FQNNGV come from the germline V gene. The V and J ends lost 0 bases and 12 bases respectively, with 12 bases between them. CDR3 length: 13 amino acids. CDR3 loop: CASSLDQRGGQFF. DNA of the CDR3: TGTGCCAGCAGCTTAGATCAGAGGGGTGGGCAGTTCTTC. Full variable domain (outside the CDR3, taken from reference TRBV11-2 and TRBJ2-1): EAGVAQSPRYKIIEKRQSVAFWCNPISGHATLYWYQQILGQGPKLLIQFQNNGVVDDSQLPKDRFSAERLKGVDSTLKIQPAKLEDSAVYLCASSLDQRGGQFFGPGTRLTVL.

This clonotype was counted only a few times. The chain has TRBV20-1 and TRBJ1-4, with 7 bases identical to TRBD1. The CDR3 is 17 amino acids. V lost 6 bases and J lost 7; bases outside the gene matches: 20. Germline V gives CDR1 DFQATT, CDR2 SNEGSKA (reference sequence). In nucleotides, the CDR3 is TGCAGTGCCCTCCCCCTCAAGAGACAGGGTTTTGGTGAAAAACTGTTTTTT. Encoded protein: CSALPLKRQGFGEKLFF.

The gene calls are TRBV28 and TRBJ2-3; D may match TRBD1 or TRBD2 (5 bases each). The germline V gene has CDR1 MDHEN and CDR2 SYDVKM. Deletions cut 5 bases from V and 8 bases from J, with 11 bases between. CDR3 size: 12 residues. In DNA form, the CDR3 reads TGTGCCAGCAGTCCCCCTGGGGGTACGCAGTATTTT. It yields the protein CASSPPGGTQYF. The whole variable domain, remainder taken from reference TRBV28 and TRBJ2-3, is DVKVTQSSRYLVKRTGEKVFLECVQDMDHENMFWYRQDPGLGLRLIYFSYDVKMKEKGDIPEGYSVSREKKERFSLILESASTNQTSMYLCASSPPGGTQYFGPGTRLTVL.

In its sample, this clonotype was seen many times. V and J are TRBV6-1 and TRBJ2-5; tentatively, D is TRBD1 (6 bases). Germline V CDR1 and CDR2: MNHNS, SASEGT. V gave up 5 bases and J gave up 3 bases, with 13 bases separating them. The CDR3 contains 14 residues. CDR3 residues: CASSTGTPEETQYF. The DNA of the CDR3 is TGTGCCAGCAGTACCGGGACACCAGAAGAGACCCAGTACTTC.

This clonotype was detected many times. The rearrangement joins TRBV4-2 to TRBJ1-2, with D tentatively TRBD1 (5 bases). The V gene's germline CDR1 is LGHNA and CDR2 YNFKEQ. The CDR3 has 12 amino acids. The germline V and J ends were trimmed by 6 bases and 1 base, with 6 bases remaining between them. The CDR3 DNA sequence: TGTGCCAGCAGGGGGGATAACTATGGCTACACCTTC. Translation: CASRGDNYGYTF.

In its sample, this clonotype was seen a few times. The CDR3 nucleotides are TGTGCCAGCAGCGAGGACAGGGGTTATGGAAACACCATATATTTT. Amino acids: CASSEDRGYGNTIYF. The chain combines TRBV3-1 with TRBJ1-3; 9 bases fit TRBD1. Unmatched junction bases numbered 5, after V lost 5 bases and J lost 3 bases. The CDR3 loop spans 15 amino acids. CDR1 is LGHDT and CDR2 is YNNKEL in the germline V gene (reference sequence).

This clonotype showed up just a few times. V is TRBV12-3 or TRBV12-4 and J is TRBJ2-4, with D possibly TRBD2 on 6 matching bases. CDR3 length: 16 residues. V shed 7 bases and J shed 0 bases, with 16 bases lying between them. The CDR3 sequence is CASTTGGVGAKNIQYF. The DNA for the CDR3 is TGTGCCAGCACAACCGGAGGGGTGGGAGCCAAAAACATTCAGTACTTC.

CDR3: CASIGGADTEAFF. DNA for the CDR3: TGTGCCAGCATCGGGGGCGCGGACACTGAAGCTTTCTTT. The J gene is TRBJ1-1, the V gene TRBV2, with D perhaps matching TRBD1 (6 bases). CDR1 is SNHLY, CDR2 FYNNEI, per germline. The germline V and J ends were trimmed by 7 bases and 3 bases, with 12 bases remaining between them. CDR3 length equals 13 residues.

CDR3 coding DNA: TGTGCCAGCAGTTGGGGAGGGGATCCCAATTCACCCCTCCACTTT. It is translated as CASSWGGDPNSPLHF. The chain carries TRBV6-5 and TRBJ1-6; possibly TRBD1 for D (5 bases). The CDR3 runs to 15 residues. Germline V CDR1 and CDR2: MNHEY, SVGAGI. The V end was cut by 4 bases, the J end by 7 bases, with 14 bases between.

The chain carries TRBV6-2 or TRBV6-3 and TRBJ2-3, with TRBD2 matching over 7 bases. The CDR3 has 17 amino acids. The trim removed 5 bases at V and 5 bases at J, leaving 16 bases unmatched. Germline-derived CDR1 and CDR2 are MNHEY and SVGEGT. The CDR3 coding sequence is TGTGCCAGCAGTGACCCTCTGAGCGGGACGCGGAAAGATACGCAGTATTTT. Residues: CASSDPLSGTRKDTQYF.

This clonotype has just a few counts. The chain recombines TRBV11-2 with TRBJ1-6; D remains unclear. Trimming pared 2 bases from V and 8 bases from J, leaving 10 bases between. The germline CDR1 and CDR2 sequences are SGHAT and FQNNGV. This CDR3 has 14 amino acids. For the CDR3, the DNA is TGTGCCAGCAGCTTACGGGCAGCATATTCACCCCTCCACTTT. Its protein product is CASSLRAAYSPLHF. The full variable domain, its missing parts supplied by reference TRBV11-2 and TRBJ1-6, is EAGVAQSPRYKIIEKRQSVAFWCNPISGHATLYWYQQILGQGPKLLIQFQNNGVVDDSQLPKDRFSAERLKGVDSTLKIQPAKLEDSAVYLCASSLRAAYSPLHFGNGTRLTVT.

This clonotype was seen at least ten times. The chain carries TRBV12-3 or TRBV12-4 and TRBJ1-1; D call uncertain. The CDR3 sequence is 14 residues long. V was clipped by 5 bases and J by 6 bases, with 16 bases between them. CDR3 DNA: TGTGCCAGCAGTCACGGAGCCTTGGTGGCTGAAGCTTTCTTT. It codes for CASSHGALVAEAFF.

This clonotype was detected only a few times. The V and J genes are TRBV29-1 and TRBJ1-5, with D possibly matching TRBD1 (6 bases). The V gene lost 4 bases and the J gene lost 6 bases, with 10 bases spanning the gap. The CDR3 sequence is 12 residues long. Germline CDR1 reads SQVTM; CDR2 reads ANQGSEA. The chain's CDR3 is CSVAIRGQPQHF. The CDR3 DNA follows: TGCAGCGTTGCGATCAGGGGTCAGCCCCAGCATTTT.

There are many counts of this clonotype. In DNA, the CDR3 is TGTGCCAGCAGCTTGGGGCCAGACTATGGCTACACCTTC. This gives the protein CASSLGPDYGYTF. This rearrangement joins TRBV5-5 to TRBJ1-2; D is uncertain. CDR3 length: 13 residues. Germline V gene sequence: CDR1 SGHKS, CDR2 YYEKEE (reference sequence). V was cut by 0 bases and J by 3 bases, with 6 bases left in between.

This rearrangement joins TRBV9 to TRBJ2-7; 8 positions match TRBD2. V dropped 4 bases and J dropped 2; count of bases not matched to a gene: 11. CDR3 size: 16 residues. CDR1 SGDLS and CDR2 YYNGEE come from the germline V gene. The DNA of the CDR3 is TGTGCCAGCAGCCCCCCCTCTAGCGGGCCCACCTACGAGCAGTACTTC. Amino acids: CASSPPSSGPTYEQYF.

This chain joins TRBV20-1 and TRBJ1-2; D perhaps matches TRBD1 (6 bases). Germline V gene data show CDR1 as DFQATT and CDR2 as SNEGSKA (reference sequence). V gave up 3 bases and J gave up 6 bases, with 20 bases separating them. This CDR3 has 15 amino acids. The CDR3 reads CSARLNQMAGDGYTF. The CDR3, as DNA: TGCAGTGCTAGGCTCAACCAGATGGCAGGGGATGGCTACACCTTC.

This clonotype was counted between two and nine times. The CDR3 here is CSASREGAPGYTF. As DNA, the CDR3 is TGCAGTGCTAGTCGGGAAGGTGCTCCCGGCTACACCTTC. The rearrangement links TRBV20-1 to TRBJ1-2; no reliable D call. In germline, CDR1 is DFQATT, CDR2 SNEGSKA (reference sequence). With 3 bases removed from V and 8 bases from J, the gap between germline ends came to 16 bases. This CDR3 has 13 residues.

This clonotype turned up a few times. The chain combines TRBV6-5 with TRBJ1-6; D gene ambiguous. Trimming shortened V by 1 base and J by 5 bases, and 3 bases separated the two germline ends. The CDR3 consists of 13 residues. Germline V gene lookup returns CDR1 MNHEY and CDR2 SVGAGI. The chain's CDR3 is CASSYWNNSPLHF. CDR3 bases: TGTGCCAGCAGTTACTGGAATAATTCACCCCTCCACTTT.

The chain combines TRBV4-3 with TRBJ2-1; D is perhaps TRBD2 (6 bases). The CDR3 sequence is 16 residues long. The V gene's germline CDR1 is LGHNA and CDR2 YSLEER. The V gene lost 4 bases and the J gene lost 7 bases, with 20 bases spanning the gap. CDR3 nucleotides: TGCGCCAGCAGCCTAGGAGTAGCGGACTTGGGGAATGAGCAGTTCTTC. Translation gives CASSLGVADLGNEQFF.